These T cell receptor beta chains were read from a single sample in a study of PD-L1 blockade in urothelial cancer. Assay used: immunoSEQ multiplex PCR; TCRdb lists only in-frame clones, some missing. In the table there are more than 95,000 clones, 75% to 90% of which are singletons. Sample: PBMCs, taken around atezolizumab (anti-PD-L1) treatment. The receptors derive from a man aged 55 to 70 with urothelial cancer. Each CDR3 is given with its conserved first and last residue. The order of the fields is J gene, D gene, CDR3 length, V gene, CDR3 protein, CDR3 DNA. A D gene is named only where the DNA matches it firmly.

j_gene: TRBJ2-7; d_gene: NA; len: 15; v_gene: TRBV28; CDR3aa: CASRTQDLQTYEQYF; CDR3nt: TGTGCCAGCAGGACACAGGATTTACAGACCTACGAGCAGTACTTC
j_gene: TRBJ2-1; d_gene: TRBD1; len: 13; v_gene: TRBV19; CDR3aa: CASSSGQGYEQFF; CDR3nt: TGTGCCAGTAGTAGTGGACAGGGCTATGAGCAGTTCTTC
j_gene: TRBJ2-3; d_gene: NA; len: 12; v_gene: TRBV29-1; CDR3aa: CSVRRGTDTQYF; CDR3nt: TGCAGCGTTCGTCGGGGCACAGATACGCAGTATTTT
j_gene: TRBJ1-3; d_gene: NA; len: 17; v_gene: TRBV21-1; CDR3aa: CASSKVRDRLAGNTIYF; CDR3nt: TGTGCCAGCAGCAAAGTACGGGACAGGCTGGCTGGAAACACCATATATTTT
j_gene: TRBJ2-4; d_gene: NA; len: 14; v_gene: TRBV5-1; CDR3aa: CASSWGDAKNIQYF; CDR3nt: TGCGCCAGCAGCTGGGGGGACGCCAAAAACATTCAGTACTTC
j_gene: TRBJ1-2; d_gene: TRBD1; len: 13; v_gene: TRBV6-5; CDR3aa: CASRKTGDDGYTF; CDR3nt: TGTGCCAGCAGAAAGACAGGGGACGATGGCTACACCTTC
j_gene: TRBJ2-7; d_gene: TRBD2; len: 15; v_gene: TRBV7-8; CDR3aa: CASSLEPAGGYEQYF; CDR3nt: TGTGCCAGCAGCTTAGAACCAGCGGGAGGGTACGAGCAGTACTTC
j_gene: TRBJ1-5; d_gene: NA; len: 13; v_gene: TRBV19; CDR3aa: CASSLGGPQPQHF; CDR3nt: TGTGCCAGTAGCCTCGGGGGGCCACAGCCCCAGCATTTT
j_gene: TRBJ2-3; d_gene: TRBD2; len: 17; v_gene: TRBV18; CDR3aa: CASSPRASGGITDTQYF; CDR3nt: TGTGCCAGCTCACCCCGGGCTAGCGGGGGTATAACAGATACGCAGTATTTT
j_gene: TRBJ2-5; d_gene: TRBD2; len: 16; v_gene: TRBV14; CDR3aa: CASSQATGGVRRTQYF; CDR3nt: TGTGCCAGCAGCCAAGCCACGGGAGGTGTGAGGCGGACCCAGTACTTC
j_gene: TRBJ2-2; d_gene: TRBD2; len: 13; v_gene: TRBV10-1; CDR3aa: CASKAGGEGELFF; CDR3nt: TGCGCCAGCAAAGCGGGAGGAGAAGGGGAGCTGTTTTTT
j_gene: TRBJ1-5; d_gene: NA; len: 14; v_gene: TRBV19; CDR3aa: CASSRGSRGQPQHF; CDR3nt: TGTGCCAGTTCTCGGGGGTCCCGCGGACAGCCCCAGCATTTT